Below, one T cell receptor (beta chain) is given with its context. Its target is unknown. These data come from a study of T cell repertoires in cytomegalovirus infection. TCRdb reprocessed the reads with MiXCR, giving one entry per CDR3 protein. The sample has about 830,000 distinct CDR3 sequences; about 33% are singletons. Study-level points and caveats: Based on cumulative public TCR beta family frequency, carriers of CMV plus the relevant HLA were identified.

The source was cultured CD8+ T cells from PBMCs, collected from culture after CMV antigen stimulation. This sequence originates from a human donor in good health (CMV status not recorded). Some clones in this sample may be carry-over from other donors' samples.

Here the CDR3 reads CSARRLTGELFF. The CDR3 region has the DNA TGCAGTGCTAGACGTCTAACCGGGGAGCTGTTTTTT. The V and J genes are TRBV20-1 and TRBJ2-2; no reliable D call. V was clipped by 2 bases and J by 5 bases, with 6 bases between them. The germline CDR1 and CDR2 sequences are DFQATT and SNEGSKA (reference sequence). This CDR3 region has 12 residues.